These 29 T cell receptor beta chains came from one sample sequenced in a study of T-cell memory formation after mild COVID-19. A single record per CDR3 protein comes from TCRdb applying MiXCR to the 5' RACE reads. The sample lists some 250,000 distinct CDR3 sequences; roughly 18% were seen once. The sequenced material came from PBMCs or a T cell subset sorted from them (not recorded which). These receptor sequences come from a man aged 18 to 30 who had mild COVID-19 (a few samples of this study predate the infection). Cell type and time point are not known.

This clonotype was detected a few times. J is TRBJ2-3 and V is TRBV3-1, with D perhaps assigned TRBD1 or TRBD2 (6 bases each). Trimming removed 1 base at V and 3 bases at J, with 14 bases between. There are 16 residues in the CDR3. The germline gives CDR1 LGHDT, CDR2 YNNKEL (reference sequence). The CDR3 loop is CASSQVGGPETDTQYF. The CDR3 bases are TGTGCCAGCAGCCAAGTTGGGGGGCCGGAGACAGATACGCAGTATTTT.

J is TRBJ1-6 and V is TRBV9; TRBD1 agrees at 10 bases. The germline V gene has CDR1 SGDLS and CDR2 YYNGEE. The CDR3 runs 15 residues. V shed 4 bases, J shed 10 bases, and the junction held 8 bases outside the gene matches. DNA of the CDR3: TGTGCCAGCAGCCCTACCGGGACAGGGGTCTCACCCCTCCACTTT. Residues: CASSPTGTGVSPLHF.

This clonotype turned up a few times. The rearrangement uses TRBV4-3 and TRBJ2-5, with D possibly TRBD2 on 6 matching bases. There are 15 residues in the CDR3. V lost 4 bases and J lost 0, with 12 bases in between. Germline V CDR1 and CDR2: LGHNA, YSLEER. CDR3 in amino acids: CASSRGGGDQETQYF. The CDR3 bases are TGCGCCAGCAGCCGGGGTGGAGGGGACCAAGAGACCCAGTACTTC.

The rearrangement links TRBV4-2 to TRBJ1-2; D is undetermined. Deletions cut 3 bases from V and 1 base from J, with 9 bases between. The V gene's germline CDR1 is LGHNA and CDR2 YNFKEQ. The length of the CDR3 is 14 residues. CDR3 bases: TGTGCCAGCAGCCAGAGTTCTATTAACTATGGCTACACCTTC. It codes for CASSQSSINYGYTF.

The V call is TRBV18, the J call TRBJ2-3; 9 bases match TRBD1. This CDR3 is built from 13 residues. V lost 8 bases and J lost 9; bases outside the gene matches: 9. Looked up from germline, CDR1 is KGHSH and CDR2 is LQKENI. CDR3 residues: CASGRDRVFTQYF. The CDR3 DNA reads as TGTGCCAGCGGCCGGGACAGGGTTTTCACGCAGTATTTT. The full variable domain, rest sourced from reference TRBV18 and TRBJ2-3, is NAGVMQNPRHLVRRRGQEARLRCSPMKGHSHVYWYRQLPEEGLKFMVYLQKENIIDESGMPKERFSAEFPKEGPSILRIQQVVRGDSAAYFCASGRDRVFTQYFGPGTRLTVL.

This chain uses TRBV7-9 with TRBJ2-7, with 7 bases aligning to TRBD1. The germline V gene has CDR1 SEHNR and CDR2 FQNEAQ (reference sequence). J gave up 5 bases and V 4 bases, and 5 bases lay outside the gene matches. The CDR3 covers 13 residues. Here the CDR3 reads CASSSPGTDEQYV. As DNA, the CDR3 is TGTGCCAGCAGCTCCCCAGGGACAGACGAGCAGTACGTC.

This clonotype occurred many times. V gene TRBV29-1 combines with J gene TRBJ1-3, with D unresolved. The V gene's germline CDR1 is SQVTM and CDR2 ANQGSEA. There are 12 residues in the CDR3. The ends were cut back, 4 bases at V and 4 bases at J, with 8 bases in the middle. In DNA form, the CDR3 reads TGCAGCGTTGCCGAGGCGGGAAACACCATATATTTT. It is translated as CSVAEAGNTIYF.

This clonotype was detected a few times. The chain links TRBV6-5 to TRBJ2-5; tentatively, D is TRBD2 (5 bases). The V end lost 2 bases, the J end lost 5 bases, and 15 bases lay between the germline ends. Germline CDR1 is MNHEY and CDR2 is SVGAGI. The CDR3 length is 15 residues. The CDR3 loop reads CASSYVREWRETQYF. CDR3 DNA sequence: TGTGCCAGCAGTTACGTACGGGAATGGCGGGAGACCCAGTACTTC.

The rearrangement links TRBV4-3 to TRBJ2-5, with a possible D match to TRBD1 (6 bases). The length of the CDR3 is 14 residues. The ends were cut back, 1 base at V and 9 bases at J, with 15 bases in the middle. Germline V gives CDR1 LGHNA, CDR2 YSLEER. The DNA for the CDR3 is TGCGCCAGCAGCCAAGTTGCAGGGGCAGGGGCCCAGTACTTC. Translating it yields CASSQVAGAGAQYF.

This clonotype was counted only a few times. This sequence joins TRBV5-6 and TRBJ2-5, with D hard to call. The ends were cut back, 3 bases at V and 5 bases at J, with 14 bases in the middle. Germline V gives CDR1 SGHDT, CDR2 YYEEEE. The CDR3 covers 14 residues. Here the CDR3 DNA reads TGTGCCAGCAGCTGGAGTAGGGTTCGGGAGACCCAGTACTTC. The encoded protein is CASSWSRVRETQYF.

This clonotype was counted only a few times. The chain recombines TRBV7-9 with TRBJ2-1; TRBD2 matches 10 bases. Trimming cost V 5 bases and J 4 bases; bases outside gene matches: 14. CDR3 length equals 18 residues. CDR1 and CDR2 from the germline V gene are SEHNR and FQNEAQ (reference sequence). DNA of the CDR3: TGTGCCAGCAGCCCACGGGGTAGCGGGGGGATGGTGTACAATGAGCAGTTCTTC. It encodes CASSPRGSGGMVYNEQFF.

This clonotype was recorded at least ten times. V is TRBV20-1 and J is TRBJ2-5, with TRBD2 identical over 8 bases. Germline CDR1 and CDR2: DFQATT and SNEGSKA (reference sequence). The CDR3 contains 12 residues. The trim removed 6 bases at V and 7 bases at J, leaving 7 bases unmatched. In DNA form, the CDR3 reads TGCAGTGCGACCCGGGGGGGGAGGACCCAGTACTTC. Translation: CSATRGGRTQYF.

This clonotype has a handful of counts. CDR3 amino acids: CSAVGNYEQYV. The CDR3 region has the DNA TGCAGTGCCGTGGGGAACTACGAGCAGTACGTC. The chain is built from TRBV20-1 and TRBJ2-7; D gene uncertain. Germline V gene data show CDR1 as DFQATT and CDR2 as SNEGSKA (reference sequence). The CDR3 totals 11 residues. The V end was cut by 6 bases, the J end by 3 bases, with 9 bases between.

A few counts support this clonotype. The CDR3 region is CASSQERSGESYNEQFF. The CDR3 DNA reads TGTGCCAGCAGCCAAGAACGGAGCGGGGAATCCTACAATGAGCAGTTCTTC. The rearrangement uses TRBV4-2 and TRBJ2-1, with 7 bases aligning to TRBD2. The CDR3 is 17 amino acids. CDR1 is LGHNA, CDR2 YNFKEQ, per germline. V shed 0 bases and J 1 base; nucleotides not matched to a gene: 6.

The rearrangement links TRBV4-2 to TRBJ2-4; the D is unclear. V dropped 0 bases and J dropped 8 bases, with 8 bases sitting between them. Per germline, CDR1 LGHNA and CDR2 YNFKEQ. The CDR3 covers 13 residues. The CDR3 here is CASSQEPPDIQYF. As DNA, the CDR3 is TGTGCCAGCAGCCAAGAACCACCCGACATTCAGTACTTC.

The chain joins TRBV20-1 to TRBJ1-2; D is possibly TRBD1 (6 bases). In germline, CDR1 is DFQATT, CDR2 SNEGSKA (reference sequence). The CDR3 has 14 amino acids. Trimming removed 5 bases at V and 4 bases at J, with 17 bases between. As DNA, the CDR3 is TGCAGTGCTCACCGGCCAGGGGCCGGCTATGGCTACACCTTC. Its protein product is CSAHRPGAGYGYTF.

This clonotype was observed once. V gene TRBV6-5 combines with J gene TRBJ2-1; D tentatively fits TRBD1 or TRBD2 (5 bases each). The length of the CDR3 is 15 residues. CDR1 and CDR2 (germline): MNHEY, SVGAGI. Trimming stripped 2 bases from V and 8 bases from J, with 16 bases between. The CDR3 is CASSYRGVRDDEQFF. CDR3 nucleotides: TGTGCCAGCAGTTACCGAGGGGTAAGGGATGATGAGCAGTTCTTC.

Many counts were recorded for this clonotype. V and J are TRBV23-1 and TRBJ2-1; D gene uncertain. TRBV23-1 is labeled an ORF, and its function is uncertain. V was clipped by 11 bases and J by 5 bases, with 16 bases between them. The CDR3 loop spans 13 amino acids. The CDR3 bases are TGCGCCCACCCTTTGTGGTCTAACAATGAGCAGTTCTTC. Protein: CAHPLWSNNEQFF.

This clonotype has just a few counts. The rearrangement uses TRBV7-2 and TRBJ2-4; tentatively, D is TRBD1 (5 bases). Germline V lookup: CDR1 SGHTA, CDR2 FQGNSA. Trimming removed 5 bases from V and 0 bases from J, with 11 bases in between. The CDR3 has 15 amino acids. CDR3 DNA: TGTGCCAGCAGCAACGCCAGGGCAGCCAAAAACATTCAGTACTTC. This gives the protein CASSNARAAKNIQYF.

The chain links TRBV15 to TRBJ2-5; the D gene is possibly TRBD2 (5 bases). Germline V CDR1 and CDR2: LNHNV, YYDKDF (reference sequence). V was cut by 0 bases and J by 4 bases, with 12 bases left in between. The CDR3 contains 15 residues. Here the CDR3 reads CATSRDRAGGETQYF. The CDR3 DNA reads TGTGCCACCAGCAGAGACCGCGCAGGAGGAGAGACCCAGTACTTC.

This clonotype was detected only a few times. The V call is TRBV20-1, the J call TRBJ1-1; D call uncertain. Germline-derived CDR1 and CDR2 are DFQATT and SNEGSKA (reference sequence). The V gene lost 0 bases and the J gene lost 3 bases, with 8 bases spanning the gap. The CDR3 totals 13 residues. As DNA, the CDR3 is TGCAGTGCTAGAGAGGACGCCTACACTGAAGCTTTCTTT. Amino acids: CSAREDAYTEAFF.

By share, this clonotype ranks as medium-sized (0.01 to 0.1%). The V call is TRBV23-1, the J call TRBJ2-7; D remains ambiguous. TRBV23-1 carries the ORF label, with uncertain function. The CDR3 sequence is 12 residues long. The V and J ends lost 0 bases and 4 bases respectively, with 4 bases between them. DNA of the CDR3: TGCGCCAGCAGTCAATCAGGGTACGAGCAGTACTTC. Translation: CASSQSGYEQYF.

This clonotype was counted a few times. The genes are TRBV3-1 and TRBJ2-5, with 7 positions matching TRBD1. This CDR3 has 18 amino acids. With V trimmed by 3 bases and J by 3 bases, 16 bases remained unmatched. Germline V lookup: CDR1 LGHDT, CDR2 YNNKEL (reference sequence). The CDR3 DNA sequence: TGTGCCAGCAGCCACGTACGCCTTTCCCGGGACAGAAAAGAGACCCAGTACTTC. This sequence encodes CASSHVRLSRDRKETQYF.

This chain uses TRBV5-1 with TRBJ1-1; D call uncertain. The germline V gene has CDR1 SGHRS and CDR2 YFSETQ. This CDR3 is 14 amino acids long. V dropped 1 base and J dropped 1 base, with 8 bases sitting between them. CDR3 coding DNA: TGCGCCAGCAGCTTGTGGCATCAGAACACTGAAGCTTTCTTT. Amino acids: CASSLWHQNTEAFF.

This clonotype was seen only a few times. V usage is TRBV25-1 and J usage is TRBJ1-6; D ambiguous. Germline V gene sequence: CDR1 MGHDK, CDR2 SYGVNS. Trimming pared 1 base from V and 7 bases from J, leaving 8 bases between. This CDR3 is built from 14 residues. CDR3 protein: CASSEFQENSPLHF. DNA for the CDR3: TGTGCCAGCAGTGAATTTCAGGAAAATTCACCCCTCCACTTT.

CDR3 residues: CASNFGAGELFF. For the CDR3, the DNA is TGTGCCAGCAACTTTGGGGCCGGGGAGCTGTTTTTT. This chain joins TRBV7-3 and TRBJ2-2; D uncertain. This CDR3 region has 12 residues. The V end lost 7 bases, the J end lost 6 bases, and 9 bases lay between the germline ends. Germline V lookup: CDR1 SGHTA, CDR2 FQGTGA.

This clonotype has a handful of counts. The chain employs TRBV4-2 and TRBJ2-3, with D unclear. Germline-derived CDR1 and CDR2 are LGHNA and YNFKEQ. Trimming took off 0 bases at V and 4 bases at J, with 11 bases between the two ends. This CDR3 has 15 residues. CDR3 loop: CASSQEAVRSDTQYF. The CDR3 DNA reads TGTGCCAGCAGCCAAGAGGCGGTTAGATCAGATACGCAGTATTTT.

The chain uses TRBV5-4 and TRBJ1-1; TRBD1 aligns across 8 bases. This CDR3 has 14 residues. Germline CDR1 and CDR2: SGHNT and YYREEE (reference sequence). V gave up 2 bases and J gave up 0 bases; unmatched junction bases: 0. In nucleotides, the CDR3 is TGTGCCAGCAGCTTACAGGGGGTGAACACTGAAGCTTTCTTT. Protein sequence: CASSLQGVNTEAFF.

This clonotype was seen a few times. This sequence joins TRBV7-8 and TRBJ2-3; D is undetermined. The CDR3 sequence is 13 residues long. Germline values: CDR1 SGHVS, CDR2 FQNEAQ. Trimming stripped 5 bases from V and 6 bases from J, with 12 bases between. The chain's CDR3 is CASSHRISDTQYF. In DNA, the CDR3 is TGTGCCAGCAGCCATCGTATCTCGGATACGCAGTATTTT.